These 25 T cell receptor beta chains were all obtained from the same sample, sequenced in a study of T cells after posttransplantation cyclophosphamide. Clones were read by immunoSEQ multiplex PCR, and TCRdb kept only the in-frame ones, dropping some. Found here are roughly 9,800 clones, around 83% of them singletons; the top ten hold 15%. Busulfan-fludarabine conditioning, marrow transplant, and cyclophosphamide on days +3 and +4 were administered. The sample here was PBMCs, taken around 2,000 days after a stem cell transplant with posttransplant cyclophosphamide. The source is a female patient in her thirties or forties who received an allogeneic stem cell transplant from a related donor, was CMV-positive, and had no GVHD. A share of the T cells may be of graft donor origin.

The DNA for the CDR3 is TGTGCCAGCAGTCAACTAGCGGGGGGGTCCTACAATGAGCAGTTCTTC. Its translation: CASSQLAGGSYNEQFF. This rearrangement joins TRBV28 to TRBJ2-1, with 13 bases that match TRBD2. The CDR3 covers 16 residues. V lost 5 bases to trimming and J lost 1 base; unmatched junction nucleotides: 2. Germline V gives CDR1 MDHEN, CDR2 SYDVKM.

The CDR3 loop reads CASSPREDTQYF. The CDR3 DNA sequence: TGTGCCAGCTCACCAAGGGAGGATACGCAGTATTTT. The rearrangement links TRBV18 to TRBJ2-3, with D perhaps matching TRBD2 (5 bases). Trimming pared 2 bases from V and 6 bases from J, leaving 6 bases between. The CDR3 runs to 12 residues. Germline CDR1 and CDR2: KGHSH and LQKENI.

The chain couples TRBV5-1 to TRBJ1-1, with 7 bases fitting TRBD1. V lost 2 bases and J lost 6; bases outside the gene matches: 13. CDR1 and CDR2 from the germline V gene are SGHRS and YFSETQ. The CDR3 loop spans 16 amino acids. CDR3 sequence (DNA): TGCGCCAGCAGCTTTTCTACGACAGGGACGGGCGCTGAAGCTTTCTTT. Translation gives CASSFSTTGTGAEAFF.

The CDR3 sequence: CASSLRGFPFSGANVLTF. The DNA for the CDR3 is TGTGCCAGCAGCTTAAGGGGCTTTCCTTTCTCTGGGGCCAACGTCCTGACTTTC. The rearrangement links TRBV7-2 to TRBJ2-6; D may be TRBD1 (5 bases). This CDR3 comprises 18 residues. Per germline, CDR1 SGHTA and CDR2 FQGNSA. Trimming shortened V by 2 bases and J by 0 bases, and 14 bases separated the two germline ends.

The V gene is TRBV14, the J gene TRBJ2-5; a weak D match, TRBD2 (6 bases). The ends were cut back, 5 bases at V and 7 bases at J, with 20 bases in the middle. CDR3 length: 15 amino acids. In germline, CDR1 is SGHDN, CDR2 FVKESK. CDR3 in DNA: TGTGCCAGCAGCGGTTTCGAGGGAGGACGAACGACCCAGTACTTC. This sequence encodes CASSGFEGGRTTQYF.

This chain connects TRBV18 to TRBJ1-5; the D is unclear. This CDR3 spans 13 amino acids. The germline V gene has CDR1 KGHSH and CDR2 LQKENI. V shed 8 bases and J shed 5 bases, with 13 bases lying between them. The CDR3 protein is CASPISEDQPQHF. For the CDR3, the DNA is TGTGCCAGCCCAATCAGCGAAGATCAGCCCCAGCATTTT.

This chain joins TRBV11-2 and TRBJ1-1; 8 nucleotides line up with TRBD1. Losses at the gene ends were 1 base for V and 1 base for J; bases not matched to a gene: 5. The CDR3 consists of 16 residues. The V gene's germline CDR1 is SGHAT and CDR2 FQNNGV. The CDR3 is CASSLGRTGKNTEAFF. The CDR3 DNA sequence: TGTGCCAGCAGCTTAGGTCGGACAGGGAAGAACACTGAAGCTTTCTTT.

The V and J genes are TRBV7-2 and TRBJ1-5; D is undetermined. The V gene lost 0 bases and the J gene lost 4 bases, with 10 bases spanning the gap. This CDR3 contains 15 residues. CDR1 SGHTA and CDR2 FQGNSA come from the germline V gene. In nucleotides, the CDR3 is TGTGCCAGCAGCTTAGCGGCCGGAGGTAATCAGCCCCAGCATTTT. This codes for CASSLAAGGNQPQHF.

This clone was detected a few times. V and J are TRBV19 and TRBJ2-7; D call uncertain. CDR1 is LNHDA and CDR2 is SQIVND in the germline V gene (reference sequence). V was clipped by 1 base and J by 3 bases, with 7 bases between them. The CDR3 is made up of 13 amino acids. The DNA of the CDR3 is TGTGCCAGTAGTATAGGCCCAGACTACGAGCAGTACTTC. Translated, it gives CASSIGPDYEQYF.

The chain carries TRBV10-3 and TRBJ2-7; no clear D gene. The V end was cut by 5 bases, the J end by 3 bases, with 8 bases between. Germline CDR1 ENHRY, CDR2 SYGVKD. The length of the CDR3 is 12 residues. CDR3 DNA sequence: TGTGCCATCAGTCCGAGTCACTACGAGCAGTACTTC. Translation gives CAISPSHYEQYF.

The chain joins TRBV9 to TRBJ1-2, with TRBD1 matching 7 bases. CDR3 length equals 21 residues. The V gene's germline CDR1 is SGDLS and CDR2 YYNGEE. Trimming took 3 bases from V and 0 from J; bases not matched to a gene: 23. The DNA for the CDR3 is TGTGCCAGCAGCGCCAGACAGGGAACCCCCGACCGACGACCCCCTAACTATGGCTACACCTTC. Protein: CASSARQGTPDRRPPNYGYTF. Filled out from reference TRBV9 and TRBJ1-2, the complete variable domain reads DSGVTQTPKHLITATGQRVTLRCSPRSGDLSVYWYQQSLDQGLQFLIQYYNGEERAKGNILERFSAQQFPDLHSELNLSSLELGDSALYFCASSARQGTPDRRPPNYGYTFGSGTRLTVV.

The chain recombines TRBV28 with TRBJ2-2, with 10 bases aligning to TRBD2. CDR1 is MDHEN and CDR2 is SYDVKM in the germline V gene. V lost 8 bases and J lost 1; bases outside the gene matches: 1. This CDR3 spans 14 amino acids. The CDR3 loop reads CASSSGGNTGELFF. The CDR3 coding sequence is TGTGCCAGCTCTAGCGGGGGGAACACCGGGGAGCTGTTTTTT.

The chain joins TRBV29-1 to TRBJ2-2; possibly TRBD1 for D (6 bases). The germline V and J ends were trimmed by 7 bases and 0 bases, with 9 bases remaining between them. This CDR3 has 13 amino acids. The germline CDR1 and CDR2 sequences are SQVTM and ANQGSEA. CDR3 sequence reads: CSAKGANTGELFF. The CDR3 DNA reads as TGCAGCGCGAAGGGGGCGAACACCGGGGAGCTGTTTTTT.

The chain recombines TRBV7-2 with TRBJ2-7; 8 nucleotides match TRBD1. Germline loops: CDR1 SGHTA, CDR2 FQGNSA. J gave up 2 bases and V 7 bases, and 4 bases lay outside the gene matches. This CDR3 is built from 13 residues. CDR3 in amino acids: CASTGTGPYEQYF. As DNA, the CDR3 is TGTGCCAGCACCGGGACAGGTCCCTACGAGCAGTACTTC.

The chain links TRBV27 to TRBJ2-7, with a weak D call TRBD1 (6 bases). With 0 bases removed from V and 2 bases from J, the gap between germline ends came to 8 bases. The length of the CDR3 is 14 residues. Germline assignment: CDR1 MNHEY and CDR2 SMNVEV (reference sequence). The CDR3 region has the DNA TGTGCCAGCAGTTTATCGGACAGTGCCTACGAGCAGTACTTC. Residues: CASSLSDSAYEQYF.

V is TRBV29-1 and J is TRBJ1-3, with D uncertain. Per the germline V gene, CDR1 is SQVTM and CDR2 is ANQGSEA. The germline V and J ends were trimmed by 4 bases and 3 bases, with 4 bases remaining between them. This CDR3 contains 11 residues. The CDR3 sequence: CSVVSGNTIYF. The CDR3 DNA sequence: TGCAGCGTTGTGAGTGGAAACACCATATATTTT.

The rearrangement links TRBV7-8 to TRBJ2-7; D perhaps matches TRBD2 (5 bases). In germline, CDR1 is SGHVS, CDR2 FQNEAQ. The CDR3 contains 16 residues. Trimming shortened V by 0 bases and J by 2 bases, and 14 bases separated the two germline ends. CDR3 in amino acids: CASSLAPRTGPYEQYF. As DNA, the CDR3 is TGTGCCAGCAGCTTAGCTCCTAGGACTGGGCCCTACGAGCAGTACTTC.

In its sample, this clone is medium-sized (0.01 to 0.1%). CDR3 sequence (DNA): TGTGCCAGTAGTGTGGGCCCCCCCGGGGATGAGCAGTTCTTC. Protein: CASSVGPPGDEQFF. The chain combines TRBV19 with TRBJ2-1, with a weak D call TRBD2 (5 bases). With 5 bases removed from V and 8 bases from J, the gap between germline ends came to 16 bases. The germline gives CDR1 LNHDA, CDR2 SQIVND (reference sequence). The CDR3 is 14 residues long.

The V and J genes are TRBV1 and TRBJ2-7; the table's D call of TRBD2 was not tested on the DNA. TRBV1 is a documented pseudogene. CDR3 length: 12 residues. DNA of the CDR3: TGCACCAGCAGCCACGGGGGGGCGGGACGTTACTTC. It codes for CTSSHGGAGRYF.

V is TRBV7-9 and J is TRBJ2-4, with a weak D call TRBD1 (5 bases). CDR1 and CDR2 (germline): SEHNR, FQNEAQ (reference sequence). The CDR3 spans 16 residues. V was pared by 2 bases and J by 0 bases, with 11 bases between. CDR3 protein: CASSLWGGLAKNIQYF. In DNA, the CDR3 is TGTGCCAGCAGCTTATGGGGCGGTTTAGCCAAAAACATTCAGTACTTC.

The chain has TRBV6-4 and TRBJ1-5; D is possibly TRBD1 (5 bases). The CDR3 has 18 amino acids. V lost 2 bases and J lost 0, with 17 bases in between. From germline, CDR1 is MRHNA and CDR2 SNTAGT. CDR3 sequence: CASSDPSDRRYSNQPQHF. CDR3 bases: TGTGCCAGCAGTGACCCCTCAGACAGAAGATATAGCAATCAGCCCCAGCATTTT.

V and J are TRBV5-6 and TRBJ2-5; D might be TRBD2 (6 bases). The CDR3 sequence is 15 residues long. Germline lookup yields CDR1 SGHDT and CDR2 YYEEEE. With 4 bases removed from V and 3 bases from J, the gap between germline ends came to 16 bases. The CDR3 spells CASSITGTREETQYF. CDR3 coding DNA: TGTGCCAGCAGCATAACCGGGACTCGAGAAGAGACCCAGTACTTC.

The genes are TRBV27 and TRBJ1-1, with a tentative D call TRBD1 (5 bases). CDR1 and CDR2 (germline): MNHEY, SMNVEV (reference sequence). V shed 7 bases and J shed 0 bases, with 15 bases lying between them. The CDR3 runs 15 residues. Written as DNA, the CDR3 is TGTGCCAGCACCCAACGGGGGAAGATGAACACTGAAGCTTTCTTT. Protein sequence: CASTQRGKMNTEAFF.

The CDR3 coding sequence is TGTGCCAGCAGTTTAAGGGGTAGCGGGGGGAGCACAGATACGCAGTATTTT. Its translation: CASSLRGSGGSTDTQYF. This rearrangement joins TRBV27 to TRBJ2-3, with 10 positions matching TRBD2. Trimming removed 2 bases from V and 0 bases from J; junction bases left unmatched: 5. CDR1 and CDR2 from the germline V gene are MNHEY and SMNVEV (reference sequence). The CDR3 is made up of 17 amino acids.

A single count supports this clone. V gene TRBV7-2 combines with J gene TRBJ2-3; 8 bases align to TRBD2. CDR1 and CDR2 from the germline V gene are SGHTA and FQGNSA. Germline trimming cut 6 bases from V and 9 bases from J; bases unmatched to any gene: 14. This CDR3 has 15 residues. In nucleotides, the CDR3 is TGTGCCAGCAGTCATGGTAGCGGGGTTAAGGAGACGCAGTATTTT. It yields the protein CASSHGSGVKETQYF. The whole variable domain, filled in from reference TRBV7-2 and TRBJ2-3, reads GAGVSQSPSNKVTEKGKDVELRCDPISGHTALYWYRQSLGQGLEFLIYFQGNSAPDKSGLPSDRFSAERTGGSVSTLTIQRTQQEDSAVYLCASSHGSGVKETQYFGPGTRLTVL.